The 19 T cell receptor beta chains reported below all come from one sample, sequenced in a study of shared clonotypes between healthy human individuals. TCRdb's table, derived via immunoSEQ multiplex PCR, lists solely in-frame clones and lacks some. This table holds some 2.4 million clones, 93% found once. Specimen: naive CD4+ T cells from PBMCs. Subset of the sample: CD45RA+ positively selected. These TCRs come from a man aged 18-30 years in good health. Some clones in this sample may be carry-over from other donors' samples.

The chain has TRBV5-1 and TRBJ2-1; no definite D call. The CDR3 consists of 14 residues. V was pared by 1 base and J by 5 bases, with 10 bases between. Germline CDR1 reads SGHRS; CDR2 reads YFSETQ. DNA for the CDR3: TGCGCCAGCAGCTTGCTCTCCTACAACAATGAGCAGTTCTTC. It codes for CASSLLSYNNEQFF.

V gene TRBV11-2 combines with J gene TRBJ1-2, with 9 nucleotides matching TRBD1. The germline gives CDR1 SGHAT, CDR2 FQNNGV. With V trimmed by 5 bases and J by 4 bases, 11 bases remained unmatched. The CDR3 is 16 amino acids. The CDR3 DNA reads as TGTGCCAGCAGCGCGATACAGGGGGCATCGGGCTATGGCTACACCTTC. Protein sequence: CASSAIQGASGYGYTF.

This chain connects TRBV7-2 to TRBJ2-7; tentatively, D is TRBD2 (5 bases). The CDR3 sequence is 15 residues long. V lost 0 bases to trimming and J lost 2 bases, with 11 bases between them. Per the germline V gene, CDR1 is SGHTA and CDR2 is FQGNSA. The CDR3 protein is CASSLAYGVPYEQYF. DNA of the CDR3: TGTGCCAGCAGCTTAGCCTACGGGGTCCCCTACGAGCAGTACTTC.

The rearrangement uses TRBV18 and TRBJ2-2; 7 nucleotides line up with TRBD1. The CDR3 covers 18 residues. The junction had 14 bases not matched to a gene; V was cut back by 3 bases and J by 4 bases. Germline CDR1 reads KGHSH; CDR2 reads LQKENI. The CDR3 is CASSPHLIGTASTGELFF. Written as DNA, the CDR3 is TGTGCCAGCTCACCCCACCTTATAGGGACAGCATCCACCGGGGAGCTGTTTTTT.

Concerning this clone: The sample contains more than one DNA sequence encoding this CDR3. This rearrangement joins TRBV28 to TRBJ1-5; 7 bases match TRBD1. Germline assignment: CDR1 MDHEN and CDR2 SYDVKM. This CDR3 region has 14 residues. V was clipped by 6 bases and J by 4 bases; unmatched bases: 6. The CDR3 DNA reads TGTGCCAGCAGATCGGGACAGCCAAATCAGCCCCAGCATTTT. This encodes CASRSGQPNQPQHF. The complete variable domain, with remaining parts taken from reference TRBV28 and TRBJ1-5, reads DVKVTQSSRYLVKRTGEKVFLECVQDMDHENMFWYRQDPGLGLRLIYFSYDVKMKEKGDIPEGYSVSREKKERFSLILESASTNQTSMYLCASRSGQPNQPQHFGDGTRLSIL.

Concerning this clone: The same CDR3 also results from other DNA sequences found in this sample. This chain joins TRBV5-1 and TRBJ1-4, with D perhaps matching TRBD1 (5 bases). Germline assignment: CDR1 SGHRS and CDR2 YFSETQ. This CDR3 comprises 14 residues. V was cut by 2 bases and J by 5 bases, with 10 bases left in between. The CDR3 region has the DNA TGCGCCAGCAGCTTAGGGGACCCAAATGAAAAACTGTTTTTT. Protein sequence: CASSLGDPNEKLFF.

This clone was detected a few times. The V call is TRBV11-2, the J call TRBJ2-5; TRBD2 matches at 10 bases. The CDR3 loop spans 15 amino acids. Per the germline V gene, CDR1 is SGHAT and CDR2 is FQNNGV. The V gene end was trimmed by 3 bases and the J gene end by 9 bases; junction bases not matched to a gene: 10. CDR3 coding DNA: TGTGCCAGCAGCTTGAGCGGGAGGGCCGAGTTTCCCCAGTACTTC. Protein sequence: CASSLSGRAEFPQYF.

This clone was counted a few times. The chain links TRBV14 to TRBJ1-1; 8 bases fit TRBD1. The CDR3 totals 14 residues. CDR1 is SGHDN, CDR2 FVKESK, per germline. J was trimmed by 4 bases and V by 3 bases; bases with no gene match: 4. The CDR3 nucleotides are TGTGCCAGCAGCCACCAGACAGGGGTCACTGAAGCTTTCTTT. Translated, it gives CASSHQTGVTEAFF.

The V gene is TRBV28, the J gene TRBJ2-1; 9 bases line up with TRBD1. Germline V gene lookup returns CDR1 MDHEN and CDR2 SYDVKM. The length of the CDR3 is 14 residues. The trim removed 7 bases at V and 7 bases at J, leaving 8 bases unmatched. CDR3 in amino acids: CASTSGTGRNEQFF. The DNA of the CDR3 is TGTGCCAGCACTTCCGGGACAGGGAGGAATGAGCAGTTCTTC.

The V call is TRBV5-4, the J call TRBJ2-7; D call uncertain. The germline CDR1 and CDR2 sequences are SGHNT and YYREEE (reference sequence). The V end was cut by 5 bases, the J end by 0 bases, with 12 bases between. The CDR3 extends over 14 amino acids. CDR3 amino acids: CASSQASYSYEQYF. The CDR3 nucleotides read TGTGCCAGCAGTCAAGCGAGTTACTCCTACGAGCAGTACTTC.

The chain joins TRBV6-4 to TRBJ2-3, with 8 positions matching TRBD1. With V trimmed by 6 bases and J by 4 bases, 3 bases remained unmatched. CDR1 is MRHNA and CDR2 is SNTAGT in the germline V gene. This CDR3 spans 13 amino acids. DNA of the CDR3: TGTGCCAGCAGCCAGGACAGGGCAGATACGCAGTATTTT. This sequence encodes CASSQDRADTQYF.

This rearrangement joins TRBV7-9 to TRBJ1-2; the D gene is possibly TRBD1 (6 bases). The CDR3 is 18 amino acids. Trimming cost V 4 bases and J 2 bases, with 23 bases left between them. Per germline, CDR1 SEHNR and CDR2 FQNEAQ (reference sequence). CDR3 loop: CASSSSRDTLRGNYGYTF. The CDR3 coding sequence is TGTGCCAGCAGCTCGAGCCGGGACACCCTTCGGGGGAACTATGGCTACACCTTC. The whole variable domain, remainder taken from reference TRBV7-9 and TRBJ1-2, is DTGVSQNPRHKITKRGQNVTFRCDPISEHNRLYWYRQTLGQGPEFLTYFQNEAQLEKSRLLSDRFSAERPKGSFSTLEIQRTEQGDSAMYLCASSSSRDTLRGNYGYTFGSGTRLTVV.

The V gene is TRBV2, the J gene TRBJ2-1; D is tentatively TRBD1 or TRBD2 (6 bases each). The CDR3 has 15 residues. The germline gives CDR1 SNHLY, CDR2 FYNNEI. Trimming stripped 5 bases from V and 0 bases from J, with 11 bases between. In nucleotides, the CDR3 is TGTGCCAGCAGTAAAGGGGGAGGCTCCTACAATGAGCAGTTCTTC. Translation: CASSKGGGSYNEQFF.

The CDR3 nucleotides are TGTGCCAGCAGCTTGGTTCTTCTATGGGATAGCAATCAGCCCCAGCATTTT. Residues: CASSLVLLWDSNQPQHF. The genes are TRBV5-8 and TRBJ1-5; no firm D call. The V end was cut by 0 bases, the J end by 0 bases, with 13 bases between. Germline V lookup: CDR1 SGHTS, CDR2 YDEGEE. The CDR3 is made up of 17 amino acids. Supplemented by reference TRBV5-8 and TRBJ1-5, the full variable domain reads EAGVTQSPTHLIKTRGQQATLRCSPISGHTSVYWYQQALGLGLQFLLWYDEGEERNRGNFPPRFSGRQFPNYSSELNVNALELEDSALYLCASSLVLLWDSNQPQHFGDGTRLSIL.

Remarks on this clone: The identical CDR3 is also encoded by other nucleotide sequences in the sample. V is TRBV15 and J is TRBJ2-7; D not resolved. This CDR3 spans 12 amino acids. V lost 1 base and J 2 bases, leaving 3 bases between the germline ends. Looked up from germline, CDR1 is LNHNV and CDR2 is YYDKDF (reference sequence). Here the CDR3 reads CATSRGPYEQYF. The CDR3 nucleotides are TGTGCCACCAGCAGAGGTCCCTACGAGCAGTACTTC.

The chain recombines TRBV9 with TRBJ1-3, with 10 bases identical to TRBD1. This CDR3 has 15 residues. Germline CDR1 reads SGDLS; CDR2 reads YYNGEE. With 4 bases clipped from V and 2 bases from J, the junction kept 3 bases outside the gene matches. The CDR3 region is CASSLGQGAGNTIYF. The CDR3 DNA reads as TGTGCCAGCAGCCTCGGACAGGGGGCTGGAAACACCATATATTTT.

This clone has only one observation. This sequence joins TRBV10-2 and TRBJ2-7, with TRBD2 identical over 9 bases. CDR3 length: 14 amino acids. Losses at the gene ends were 7 bases for V and 6 bases for J; bases not matched to a gene: 10. Germline loops: CDR1 WSHSY, CDR2 SAAADI. The CDR3 DNA reads TGCGCCAGCATGGCGGAGCTAGCGGGACCCGAGCAGTACTTC. It specifies CASMAELAGPEQYF.

J is TRBJ2-7 and V is TRBV30; D possibly corresponds to TRBD1 (6 bases). CDR3 length: 14 residues. CDR1 is GTSNPN, CDR2 SVGIG, per germline (reference sequence). The germline V and J ends were trimmed by 3 bases and 1 base, with 13 bases remaining between them. The chain's CDR3 is CAWRITGTSYEQYF. The CDR3 bases are TGTGCCTGGAGGATTACAGGGACATCCTACGAGCAGTACTTC.

This sequence joins TRBV28 and TRBJ2-4; 8 bases align to TRBD2. The trim removed 6 bases at V and 0 bases at J, leaving 7 bases unmatched. CDR3 length: 16 amino acids. Germline-derived CDR1 and CDR2 are MDHEN and SYDVKM. CDR3 sequence (DNA): TGTGCCAGCAGCAAAGGACTAGCCCTAGCCAAAAACATTCAGTACTTC. Protein product: CASSKGLALAKNIQYF.